The 25 T cell receptor beta chains given below trace back to one sample, sequenced in a study of T cells after somatic rescue of genetic block. Here immunoSEQ multiplex PCR was the method, and the copy in TCRdb shows in-frame clones only, minus some. The repertoire holds 65,000 to 70,000 clones, with 92% as singletons. The sequencing input was peripheral blood mononuclear cells (PBMCs). All receptors derive from a man aged 35-49 years.

The chain is built from TRBV30 and TRBJ1-2; D gene unclear. The CDR3 extends over 12 amino acids. The ends were cut back, 0 bases at V and 3 bases at J, with 5 bases in the middle. Germline-derived CDR1 and CDR2 are GTSNPN and SVGIG (reference sequence). CDR3 in DNA: TGTGCCTGGAGTGTCAGGTACTATGGCTACACCTTC. It yields the protein CAWSVRYYGYTF.

The chain is built from TRBV23-1 and TRBJ2-3; 7 positions agree with TRBD2. TRBV23-1 qualifies as an ORF whose function is uncertain. The trim removed 6 bases at V and 1 base at J, leaving 10 bases unmatched. The CDR3 spans 16 residues. The DNA for the CDR3 is TGCGCCAGCAGCCGGAGGGAGGGCCGGGGCACAGATACGCAGTATTTT. Protein product: CASSRREGRGTDTQYF.

The chain combines TRBV28 with TRBJ1-2, with D uncertain. V gave up 5 bases and J gave up 4 bases, with 11 bases separating them. The germline V gene has CDR1 MDHEN and CDR2 SYDVKM. The CDR3 is 13 amino acids. CDR3 sequence (DNA): TGTGCCAGCAGTCCAGCAGCAGTCTATGGCTACACCTTC. Protein: CASSPAAVYGYTF.

The chain is built from TRBV7-2 and TRBJ2-7, with TRBD1 as a possible D gene (5 bases). V was pared by 8 bases and J by 5 bases, with 19 bases between. Per the germline V gene, CDR1 is SGHTA and CDR2 is FQGNSA. CDR3 length: 14 residues. CDR3 bases: TGTGCCAGCTCCTTGGGGCAGGGAATACACGAGCAGTACTTC. Translating gives CASSLGQGIHEQYF.

This chain links TRBV18 with TRBJ2-2; TRBD1 is a possible D gene (5 bases). V dropped 5 bases and J dropped 0 bases, with 13 bases sitting between them. This CDR3 has 16 residues. Germline CDR1 is KGHSH and CDR2 is LQKENI. In DNA form, the CDR3 reads TGTGCCAGCTCAACAAGGCAGGGATCGAACACCGGGGAGCTGTTTTTT. Translating gives CASSTRQGSNTGELFF.

This chain joins TRBV5-1 and TRBJ1-2, with D unclear. Germline CDR1 is SGHRS and CDR2 is YFSETQ. CDR3 length: 11 amino acids. The V and J ends lost 2 bases and 7 bases respectively, with 6 bases between them. The CDR3 DNA follows: TGCGCCAGCAGCTTAGGAGTTGGCTACACCTTC. This encodes CASSLGVGYTF.

This clone came up once. The V call is TRBV29-1, the J call TRBJ1-2, with D perhaps TRBD1 (5 bases). Trimming removed 6 bases at V and 1 base at J, with 12 bases between. In germline, CDR1 is SQVTM, CDR2 ANQGSEA. The CDR3 extends over 13 amino acids. CDR3 nucleotide sequence: TGCAGCGTGAAGGGGCAGAATAACTATGGCTACACCTTC. As protein: CSVKGQNNYGYTF. The entire variable domain, with the rest obtained from reference TRBV29-1 and TRBJ1-2, is as follows: SAVISQKPSRDICQRGTSLTIQCQVDSQVTMMFWYRQQPGQSLTLIATANQGSEATYESGFVIDKFPISRPNLTFSTLTVSNMSPEDSSIYLCSVKGQNNYGYTFGSGTRLTVV.

The rearrangement joins TRBV7-9 to TRBJ1-5; D perhaps matches TRBD1 (5 bases). The CDR3 is 14 residues long. Deletions cut 5 bases from V and 6 bases from J, with 14 bases between. The germline CDR1 and CDR2 sequences are SEHNR and FQNEAQ (reference sequence). The CDR3 is CASSLRGEGQPQHF. The CDR3 nucleotides are TGTGCCAGCAGCCTCAGAGGGGAGGGTCAGCCCCAGCATTTT. Supplemented by reference TRBV7-9 and TRBJ1-5, the full variable domain reads DTGVSQNPRHKITKRGQNVTFRCDPISEHNRLYWYRQTLGQGPEFLTYFQNEAQLEKSRLLSDRFSAERPKGSFSTLEIQRTEQGDSAMYLCASSLRGEGQPQHFGDGTRLSIL.

V and J are TRBV6-1 and TRBJ2-2; tentative D call: TRBD1 (5 bases). V lost 6 bases to trimming and J lost 3 bases, with 5 bases between them. This CDR3 has 12 residues. The V gene's germline CDR1 is MNHNS and CDR2 SASEGT. The chain's CDR3 is CASRTDTGELFF. CDR3 nucleotides: TGTGCCAGCAGGACAGACACCGGGGAGCTGTTTTTT.

The chain uses TRBV29-1 and TRBJ2-3; D is tentatively TRBD1 or TRBD2 (5 bases each). The ends were cut back, 4 bases at V and 2 bases at J, with 10 bases in the middle. The CDR3 consists of 13 residues. CDR1 is SQVTM and CDR2 is ANQGSEA in the germline V gene. As DNA, the CDR3 is TGCAGCGTTGGTGGGGGAAACACAGATACGCAGTATTTT. Protein: CSVGGGNTDTQYF.

The table lists this clone with a count of one. CDR3 residues: CAWSRVAGGPYEQYF. The DNA for the CDR3 is TGTGCCTGGAGTCGCGTAGCGGGAGGACCCTACGAGCAGTACTTC. The chain links TRBV30 to TRBJ2-7; 10 bases agree with TRBD2. Germline CDR1 reads GTSNPN; CDR2 reads SVGIG (reference sequence). V shed 2 bases and J 2 bases; nucleotides not matched to a gene: 6. The CDR3 is 15 amino acids.

The chain uses TRBV6-6 and TRBJ1-5; 7 bases agree with TRBD1. V lost 2 bases, J lost 10 bases, and 5 bases stayed unmatched. The CDR3 is 13 amino acids. Germline values: CDR1 MNHNY, CDR2 SVGAGI (reference sequence). DNA of the CDR3: TGTGCCAGCAGTTACCGGACAGGATCCCCCCAGCATTTT. Translated: CASSYRTGSPQHF.

This clone has a handful of counts. This sequence joins TRBV2 and TRBJ1-2; weak D call: TRBD1 (5 bases). The germline V gene encodes CDR1 SNHLY and CDR2 FYNNEI. The CDR3 runs to 14 residues. V lost 2 bases and J lost 2, with 9 bases in between. The CDR3 protein is CASSEFGGNYGYTF. In nucleotides, the CDR3 is TGTGCCAGCAGTGAATTTGGGGGGAACTATGGCTACACCTTC.

The V and J genes are TRBV10-3 and TRBJ2-3; D gene ambiguous. The length of the CDR3 is 15 residues. Germline V gene lookup returns CDR1 ENHRY and CDR2 SYGVKD. V was pared by 4 bases and J by 5 bases, with 16 bases between. The CDR3 is CAISGLDVNEDTQYF. CDR3 bases: TGTGCCATCAGTGGGCTAGACGTAAACGAAGATACGCAGTATTTT.

The chain links TRBV4-1 to TRBJ1-3; D is uncertain. The CDR3 has 13 amino acids. Germline V CDR1 and CDR2: MGHRA, YSYEKL. V lost 0 bases and J 8 bases, leaving 8 bases between the germline ends. DNA for the CDR3: TGCGCCAGCAGCCAAGATCGATGGGACACCATATATTTT. Translation gives CASSQDRWDTIYF.

The chain uses TRBV5-6 and TRBJ2-7, with a weak D call TRBD2 (6 bases). There are 17 residues in the CDR3. Trimming cost V 4 bases and J 2 bases, with 22 bases left between them. Germline lookup yields CDR1 SGHDT and CDR2 YYEEEE. The CDR3 sequence: CASSHGGNGFLPYEQYF. Here the CDR3 DNA reads TGTGCCAGCAGCCACGGAGGGAACGGATTCCTCCCCTACGAGCAGTACTTC.

The chain uses TRBV2 and TRBJ2-1, with D unresolved. From germline, CDR1 is SNHLY and CDR2 FYNNEI. Trimming removed 7 bases at V and 2 bases at J, with 9 bases between. CDR3 length: 13 amino acids. CDR3 in DNA: TGTGCCAGCATGGTTGGGGCCTACAATGAGCAGTTCTTC. It codes for CASMVGAYNEQFF.

The J gene is TRBJ1-1, the V gene TRBV29-1; D is perhaps TRBD1 (5 bases). The germline gives CDR1 SQVTM, CDR2 ANQGSEA. The CDR3 is made up of 15 amino acids. Trimming shortened V by 1 base and J by 1 base, and 13 bases separated the two germline ends. CDR3 sequence: CSVEVIQGPNTEAFF. The CDR3 DNA follows: TGCAGCGTTGAAGTGATCCAGGGCCCGAACACTGAAGCTTTCTTT.

The V and J genes are TRBV5-1 and TRBJ2-6; D is unresolved. V gave up 5 bases and J gave up 1 base, with 13 bases separating them. The CDR3 consists of 16 residues. Per germline, CDR1 SGHRS and CDR2 YFSETQ. The CDR3 reads CASRRRGLSGANVLTF. The CDR3 DNA is TGCGCCAGCAGGCGCCGAGGTTTATCTGGGGCCAACGTCCTGACTTTC.

The chain couples TRBV7-9 to TRBJ2-3; D is unclear. The CDR3 covers 12 residues. V lost 5 bases to trimming and J lost 6 bases, with 9 bases between them. The V gene's germline CDR1 is SEHNR and CDR2 FQNEAQ (reference sequence). CDR3 nucleotide sequence: TGTGCCAGCAGCCCGACGGTGGATACGCAGTATTTT. Protein product: CASSPTVDTQYF.

This clone was observed a single time. The rearrangement joins TRBV30 to TRBJ2-7; no firm D call. V gave up 2 bases and J gave up 2 bases, with 7 bases separating them. The CDR3 loop spans 12 amino acids. The germline gives CDR1 GTSNPN, CDR2 SVGIG (reference sequence). CDR3: CAWSSITYEQYF. Here the CDR3 DNA reads TGTGCCTGGAGTTCGATTACCTACGAGCAGTACTTC.

The V call is TRBV18, the J call TRBJ2-3; 9 positions agree with TRBD1. In germline, CDR1 is KGHSH, CDR2 LQKENI. The CDR3 spans 16 residues. J was trimmed by 4 bases and V by 3 bases; bases with no gene match: 8. The CDR3 sequence is CASSPLQGAAADTQYF. CDR3 coding DNA: TGTGCCAGCTCACCGCTACAGGGGGCGGCGGCAGATACGCAGTATTTT. The full variable domain, with the rest looked up from reference TRBV18 and TRBJ2-3, is NAGVMQNPRHLVRRRGQEARLRCSPMKGHSHVYWYRQLPEEGLKFMVYLQKENIIDESGMPKERFSAEFPKEGPSILRIQQVVRGDSAAYFCASSPLQGAAADTQYFGPGTRLTVL.

This clone was seen a few times. The chain has TRBV6-6 and TRBJ2-2; no firm D call. V lost 3 bases and J lost 7, with 18 bases in between. CDR3 length equals 16 residues. The germline V gene encodes CDR1 MNHNY and CDR2 SVGAGI (reference sequence). The CDR3 reads CASSYYQSKGYGELFF. Here the CDR3 DNA reads TGTGCCAGCAGTTATTATCAGTCGAAAGGGTACGGGGAGCTGTTTTTT.

The rearrangement joins TRBV5-6 to TRBJ2-7; D is unclear. Trimming took off 4 bases at V and 4 bases at J, with 9 bases between the two ends. CDR3 length equals 12 residues. Germline assignment: CDR1 SGHDT and CDR2 YYEEEE. This CDR3 reads CASSISAYEQYF. CDR3 sequence (DNA): TGTGCCAGCAGCATTAGTGCGTACGAGCAGTACTTC.

The V and J genes are TRBV7-4 and TRBJ1-3; D is unresolved. The CDR3 is 15 amino acids. Germline V gene data show CDR1 as SGHVT and CDR2 as SQSDAQ. The V end was cut by 0 bases, the J end by 0 bases, with 6 bases between. The CDR3 region has the DNA TGTGCCAGCAGCTTAGCGAGTGACTCTGGAAACACCATATATTTT. As protein: CASSLASDSGNTIYF.